Sequencing of this TCR beta chain was carried out in a study of Graves' ophthalmopathy and Graves' hyperthyroidism. The germline V gene encodes CDR1 SGHTS and CDR2 YDEGEE. The CDR3 totals 12 residues. Trimming removed 4 bases at V and 1 base at J, with 5 bases between. The sample holds many counts of this clonotype. Investigators amplified TCR beta CDR3 regions from RNA transcripts. The library came from an HTBI-primed first-round RT-PCR and a second-round multiplex PCR. From the multiplex PCR reads, TCRdb called clonotypes with MiXCR, one entry per CDR3 protein. The table has roughly 600,000 distinct CDR3 sequences, 35% to 40% seen once.

This sequence originates from an adult man with Graves' hyperthyroidism. The specimen was peripheral blood or thyroid tissue (not recorded which). The J gene is TRBJ1-1, the V gene TRBV5-8; D is uncertain. CDR3 coding DNA: TGTGCCAGCAGCCACCCGAACACTGAAGCTTTCTTT. Amino acid sequence: CASSHPNTEAFF.